The clone carrying this TCR beta chain has at least ten counts. TCRdb re-derived calls from the RT-PCR reads in MiXCR, one entry per CDR3 protein. The sample lists hundreds of thousands of distinct CDR3 sequences, approximately 15% occurring once. V lost 7 bases and J lost 4; bases outside the gene matches: 9. This CDR3 comprises 16 residues. V is TRBV12-3 or TRBV12-4 and J is TRBJ2-1; 11 nucleotides line up with TRBD2. The sequence was collected from a female donor in good health, serving as a healthy control. The sequencing input was memory CD4+ T cells from blood. CDR3 coding DNA: TGTGCCAGCACCATGCGGGGACTAGCGGCTTACAATGAGCAGTTCTTC. Residues: CASTMRGLAAYNEQFF.